This T cell receptor beta chain stems from a study of low-dose radiotherapy and immunotherapy resistance in tumors. Only one count was recorded for this clonotype. Gene-specific TRAV and TRBV primers were used for first-strand cDNA, covering alpha and beta chains. Over approximately 20 PCR cycles, TCRs were amplified from a constant-region primer and V-primer adapter. TCRdb called the reads again in MiXCR, with one record for every CDR3 protein. The sample lists about 14,000 distinct CDR3 sequences, 49% occurring once. This receptor was identified in a human donor with advanced metastatic prostate, ovarian, gallbladder or colorectal cancer (not recorded which). This table probably holds off-target reads from a library built for another chain.

This CDR3 is CGTWGAGHETQYF. In nucleotides, the CDR3 is TGCGGTACCTGGGGGGCGGGGCACGAGACCCAGTACTTC. The chain uses TRBV20-1 and TRBJ2-5; D is perhaps TRBD1 or TRBD2 (6 bases each). The CDR3 is 13 amino acids. Germline V CDR1 and CDR2: DFQATT, SNEGSKA (reference sequence).